The rows below give T cell receptor beta chains drawn from one sample of a study of CD8 T cells in Susac syndrome. TCRdb fed the immunoSEQ multiplex PCR reads into MiXCR, producing one record per CDR3 protein. The table shows some 130,000 distinct CDR3 sequences, with 95% occurring only once. Specimen: CD8+ T cells from PBMCs. The receptors come from a human donor with Susac syndrome. The CDR3 runs from the conserved cysteine through the conserved F or W. D genes are given only for firm matches. Rows give clone size only sometimes, using once, few, many, or a class for an expanded clone.

D	V	J	size	DNA	CDR3
.	TRBV20-1	TRBJ2-7	.	TGCAGTGCTAGTGATGGGGATACCTACGAGCAGTACTTC	CSASDGDTYEQYF
.	TRBV9	TRBJ2-7	.	TGTGCCAGCAGCGTAGATGGCCCCGGTATCTACGAGCAGTACTTC	CASSVDGPGIYEQYF
.	TRBV6-1	TRBJ1-1	.	TGTGCCAGCAGGGCGGACGGGTACACTGAAGCTTTCTTT	CASRADGYTEAFF
.	TRBV7-8	TRBJ1-1	.	TGTGCCAGCAGCTTAGAAGGACAGAACGCGGAAGCTTTCTTT	CASSLEGQNAEAFF
TRBD1	TRBV2	TRBJ1-2	.	TGTGCCAGCACTTATACCGGGACAGGGAACTATGGCTACACCTTC	CASTYTGTGNYGYTF
.	TRBV7-6	TRBJ1-2	once	TGTGCCAGCAGCCCGACGGACTTCATGGACGGCTACACCTTC	CASSPTDFMDGYTF
TRBD2	TRBV12-3/TRBV12-4	TRBJ2-1	.	TGTGCCAGCAGCCCGCTGCGGGAGTGGGACAATGAGCAGTTCTTC	CASSPLREWDNEQFF
.	TRBV7-9	TRBJ2-1	.	TGTGCCAGCAAACTAATATGGGGGCCGATTGATAATGAGCAGTTCTTC	CASKLIWGPIDNEQFF
.	TRBV2	TRBJ2-1	.	TGTGCCAGCAAAAACAATGAGCAGTTCTTC	CASKNNEQFF
.	TRBV4-1	TRBJ2-1	.	TGCGCCAGCAGCCAAGACGTAAGTAGGAGCTCCTACAATGAGCAGTTCTTC	CASSQDVSRSSYNEQFF
.	TRBV6-9	TRBJ1-1	once	TGTGCCAGCAGTTATTCTACAGGAGGGTACACTGAAGCTTTCTTT	CASSYSTGGYTEAFF